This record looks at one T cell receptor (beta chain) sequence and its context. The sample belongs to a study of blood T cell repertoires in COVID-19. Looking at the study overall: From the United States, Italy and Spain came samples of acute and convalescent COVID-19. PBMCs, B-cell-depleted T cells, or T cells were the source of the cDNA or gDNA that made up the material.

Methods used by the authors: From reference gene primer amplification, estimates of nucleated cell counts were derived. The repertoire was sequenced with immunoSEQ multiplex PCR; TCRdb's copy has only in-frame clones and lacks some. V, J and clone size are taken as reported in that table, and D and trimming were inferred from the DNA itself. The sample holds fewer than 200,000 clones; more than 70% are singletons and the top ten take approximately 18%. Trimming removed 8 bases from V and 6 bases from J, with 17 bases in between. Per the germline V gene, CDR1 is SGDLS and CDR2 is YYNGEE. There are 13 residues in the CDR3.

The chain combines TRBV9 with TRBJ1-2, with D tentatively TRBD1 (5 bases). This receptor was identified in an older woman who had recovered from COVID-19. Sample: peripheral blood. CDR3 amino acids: CARSPAGTNGYTF. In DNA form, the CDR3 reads TGTGCCAGGTCCCCGGCAGGGACTAATGGCTACACCTTC.